The TCR beta chain under discussion was sequenced for a study of control samples from healthy donors and cancer patients. Clones were read by immunoSEQ multiplex PCR, and TCRdb kept only the in-frame ones, dropping some. This table lists about 200,000 clones. The germline V gene encodes CDR1 SGHRS and CDR2 YFSETQ. CDR3 length equals 14 residues. V gave up 0 bases and J gave up 7 bases, with 10 bases separating them. The genes are TRBV5-1 and TRBJ1-4; the D gene is possibly TRBD1 (5 bases). The clonotype originates from a woman younger than 45 in good health. The sample comprised blood. The CDR3 is CASSLGQPGEKLFF. The CDR3 DNA follows: TGCGCCAGCAGCTTGGGACAGCCCGGTGAAAAACTGTTTTTT.